The rows below give T cell receptor beta chains drawn from one sample of a study of blood T cell repertoires in COVID-19. Sequencing used immunoSEQ multiplex PCR; TCRdb keeps in-frame clones, though not all of them. The sample lists about 200,000 clones; nearly 90% were seen once. Sequences were obtained from peripheral blood. The source of these receptors is a man aged 55 to 70 with active or convalescent COVID-19. Both conserved end residues are part of each CDR3. Each record gives: V gene, D gene, J gene, clone size, CDR3 DNA, CDR3 protein. D genes are given only for firm matches. Size is stated for part of the rows, as once, few or many counts, or as a class when the clone is expanded.

v_gene: TRBV13; d_gene: NA; j_gene: TRBJ1-1; abundance: NA; CDR3nt: TGTGCCAGCAGCACTCAGGGAAGGGGCACTGAAGCTTTCTTT; CDR3aa: CASSTQGRGTEAFF
v_gene: TRBV7-9; d_gene: NA; j_gene: TRBJ1-2; abundance: NA; CDR3nt: TGTGCCAGCAGCCCTCCCGTAGCGAACTATGGCTACACCTTC; CDR3aa: CASSPPVANYGYTF
v_gene: TRBV7-3; d_gene: NA; j_gene: TRBJ1-1; abundance: NA; CDR3nt: TGTGCCAGCAGCCCGCAGGGGTTCGACACTGAAGCTTTCTTT; CDR3aa: CASSPQGFDTEAFF
v_gene: TRBV5-1; d_gene: TRBD2; j_gene: TRBJ2-3; abundance: NA; CDR3nt: TGCGCCAGCAGCACCGGACTAGCGGGGGGGAGCACAGATACGCAGTATTTT; CDR3aa: CASSTGLAGGSTDTQYF
v_gene: TRBV5-1; d_gene: TRBD1; j_gene: TRBJ1-2; abundance: NA; CDR3nt: TGCGCCAGCAGCTTGGCCCTAGGGGGCGCGGCTGGCTACACCTTC; CDR3aa: CASSLALGGAAGYTF
v_gene: TRBV6-5; d_gene: NA; j_gene: TRBJ2-3; abundance: NA; CDR3nt: TGTGCCAGCAGACGGACTTTGGAACGGGATACGCAGTATTTT; CDR3aa: CASRRTLERDTQYF
v_gene: TRBV6-5; d_gene: NA; j_gene: TRBJ1-5; abundance: NA; CDR3nt: TGTGCCAGCAGGGTACGACAGATGAGCAATCAGCCCCAGCATTTT; CDR3aa: CASRVRQMSNQPQHF
v_gene: TRBV2; d_gene: NA; j_gene: TRBJ2-2; abundance: few; CDR3nt: TGTGCCAGCAGTATAATCAGGGCTACCGGGGAGCTGTTTTTT; CDR3aa: CASSIIRATGELFF
v_gene: TRBV18; d_gene: TRBD1; j_gene: TRBJ1-6; abundance: many; CDR3nt: TGTGCCAGCTCACCTAATGCGGGACAGGGTTCACCCCTCCACTTT; CDR3aa: CASSPNAGQGSPLHF
v_gene: TRBV18; d_gene: NA; j_gene: TRBJ1-2; abundance: NA; CDR3nt: TGTGCCAGCTCACCGGCCGCACAGGGCGAGTATGGCTACACCTTC; CDR3aa: CASSPAAQGEYGYTF
v_gene: TRBV5-1; d_gene: TRBD1; j_gene: TRBJ2-1; abundance: few; CDR3nt: TGCGCCAGCAGCTTAGAAGGACAGGGCAATGAGCAGTTCTTC; CDR3aa: CASSLEGQGNEQFF
v_gene: TRBV2; d_gene: TRBD1; j_gene: TRBJ2-7; abundance: NA; CDR3nt: TGTGCCAGCAGAGAGACAGGGATAACCTACGAGCAGTACTTC; CDR3aa: CASRETGITYEQYF
v_gene: TRBV5-5; d_gene: NA; j_gene: TRBJ1-1; abundance: few; CDR3nt: TGTGCCAGCAGCATACAGGTGGAAGCTTTCTTT; CDR3aa: CASSIQVEAFF
v_gene: TRBV7-2; d_gene: NA; j_gene: TRBJ1-6; abundance: NA; CDR3nt: TGTGCCAGCAGCTTAGGGGGCAGGGTAGGATCACCCCTCCACTTT; CDR3aa: CASSLGGRVGSPLHF
v_gene: TRBV9; d_gene: NA; j_gene: TRBJ2-3; abundance: few; CDR3nt: TGTGCCAGCAGCGTAGATGCGGGCTTGTCAGATACGCAGTATTTT; CDR3aa: CASSVDAGLSDTQYF
v_gene: TRBV7-2; d_gene: NA; j_gene: TRBJ2-3; abundance: NA; CDR3nt: TGTGCCAGCAGCTTAGGCCAGGGGCCGGCAGATACGCAGTATTTT; CDR3aa: CASSLGQGPADTQYF
v_gene: TRBV5-1; d_gene: TRBD1; j_gene: TRBJ1-3; abundance: once; CDR3nt: TGCGCCAGCAGCGGATCGACAGGGGGACCTGGAAACACCATATATTTT; CDR3aa: CASSGSTGGPGNTIYF
v_gene: TRBV5-4; d_gene: NA; j_gene: TRBJ1-1; abundance: NA; CDR3nt: TGTGCCAGCAGCTTGGACCGGGACACCATGAACACTGAAGCTTTCTTT; CDR3aa: CASSLDRDTMNTEAFF
v_gene: TRBV9; d_gene: NA; j_gene: TRBJ1-6; abundance: NA; CDR3nt: TGTGCCAGCAGCTCAGGGTCTGGTATTGCCTATAATTCACCCCTCCACTTT; CDR3aa: CASSSGSGIAYNSPLHF
v_gene: TRBV10-1; d_gene: TRBD1; j_gene: TRBJ2-7; abundance: NA; CDR3nt: TGCGCCTCCCAATTCTCCAGGGGGCCCTACGAGCAGTACTTC; CDR3aa: CASQFSRGPYEQYF
v_gene: TRBV18; d_gene: NA; j_gene: TRBJ1-5; abundance: few; CDR3nt: TGTGCCAGCTCACCGAGCCTAGGGGGGGGTATTATCGTGAATCAGCCCCAGCATTTT; CDR3aa: CASSPSLGGGIIVNQPQHF
v_gene: TRBV9; d_gene: NA; j_gene: TRBJ1-1; abundance: few; CDR3nt: TGTGCCAGCAGCGTAGTCGTAACAGGGAACACTGAAGCTTTCTTT; CDR3aa: CASSVVVTGNTEAFF
v_gene: TRBV4-1; d_gene: NA; j_gene: TRBJ1-5; abundance: NA; CDR3nt: TGCGCCAGCAGCCAAGGAGGGTTGATAGGACAGCCCCAGCATTTT; CDR3aa: CASSQGGLIGQPQHF
v_gene: TRBV14; d_gene: TRBD1; j_gene: TRBJ2-1; abundance: few; CDR3nt: TGTGCCAGCAGCCAAGAAAGAGGGGGCTTCCACAATGAGCAGTTCTTC; CDR3aa: CASSQERGGFHNEQFF
v_gene: TRBV9; d_gene: TRBD2; j_gene: TRBJ2-1; abundance: NA; CDR3nt: TGTGCCAGCAGCCCGAGAGGGACTAGCGGGGCAAATGAGCAGTTCTTC; CDR3aa: CASSPRGTSGANEQFF
v_gene: TRBV11-2; d_gene: NA; j_gene: TRBJ2-2; abundance: once; CDR3nt: TGTGCCAGCAGCATTCCCAAGGGGTCAGCGAACACCGGGGAGCTGTTTTTT; CDR3aa: CASSIPKGSANTGELFF
v_gene: TRBV5-4; d_gene: TRBD1; j_gene: TRBJ2-7; abundance: NA; CDR3nt: TGTGCCAGCAGCTCGACAGGGGCCTCCTACGAGCAGTACTTC; CDR3aa: CASSSTGASYEQYF
v_gene: TRBV29-1; d_gene: TRBD1; j_gene: TRBJ1-5; abundance: NA; CDR3nt: TGCAGCGTTGCACAGGGGGCAGGGGGTCAGCCCCAGCATTTT; CDR3aa: CSVAQGAGGQPQHF
v_gene: TRBV28; d_gene: TRBD1; j_gene: TRBJ2-7; abundance: NA; CDR3nt: TGTGCCAGCAGTTTTTGGTTTCAGGGGGCATCGAGCTCCTACGAGCAGTACTTC; CDR3aa: CASSFWFQGASSSYEQYF
v_gene: TRBV7-9; d_gene: NA; j_gene: TRBJ1-4; abundance: NA; CDR3nt: TGTGCCAGCAGCTTAGCGCTTCGCTCGGGGTTCGGTGAAAAACTGTTTTTT; CDR3aa: CASSLALRSGFGEKLFF
v_gene: TRBV5-5; d_gene: NA; j_gene: TRBJ1-2; abundance: NA; CDR3nt: TGTGCCAGCAGCGAAGACAATAACTATGGCTACACCTTC; CDR3aa: CASSEDNNYGYTF
v_gene: TRBV6-5; d_gene: TRBD1; j_gene: TRBJ1-3; abundance: NA; CDR3nt: TGTGCCAGCAGATATGACAGGGACTCTGGAAACACCATATATTTT; CDR3aa: CASRYDRDSGNTIYF
v_gene: TRBV4-1; d_gene: NA; j_gene: TRBJ2-3; abundance: NA; CDR3nt: TGCGCCAGCAGCCGAACAGGGTTGGCCACAGATACGCAGTATTTT; CDR3aa: CASSRTGLATDTQYF
v_gene: TRBV21-1; d_gene: NA; j_gene: TRBJ2-3; abundance: NA; CDR3nt: TGTGCCAGCAGAGGACTAGCGATAATGGCCGATACGCAGTATTTT; CDR3aa: CASRGLAIMADTQYF
v_gene: TRBV13; d_gene: TRBD1; j_gene: TRBJ1-1; abundance: NA; CDR3nt: TGTGCCAGCAGCTCCCCGGGACAGGGGGCGGTCACTGAAGCTTTCTTT; CDR3aa: CASSSPGQGAVTEAFF
v_gene: TRBV29-1; d_gene: TRBD1; j_gene: TRBJ2-2; abundance: NA; CDR3nt: TGCAGCGTCCGAGGGACAGGGAACACCGGGGAGCTGTTTTTT; CDR3aa: CSVRGTGNTGELFF
v_gene: TRBV6-1; d_gene: TRBD1; j_gene: TRBJ1-5; abundance: NA; CDR3nt: TGTGCCAGCAGTGCCCAGGGGGTTGGAAGCAATCAGCCCCAGCATTTT; CDR3aa: CASSAQGVGSNQPQHF
v_gene: TRBV2; d_gene: NA; j_gene: TRBJ2-2; abundance: NA; CDR3nt: TGTGCCACCAAAACTACCCCTCGCACCGGGGAGCTGTTTTTT; CDR3aa: CATKTTPRTGELFF
v_gene: TRBV29-1; d_gene: NA; j_gene: TRBJ1-5; abundance: NA; CDR3nt: TGCAGCGTTGGTAGGGAGTGGAATCAGCCCCAGCATTTT; CDR3aa: CSVGREWNQPQHF
v_gene: TRBV2; d_gene: NA; j_gene: TRBJ1-2; abundance: NA; CDR3nt: TGTGCCAGCAGTGGGCAGGGGCTTGGCTACACCTTC; CDR3aa: CASSGQGLGYTF
v_gene: TRBV2; d_gene: NA; j_gene: TRBJ1-5; abundance: NA; CDR3nt: TGTGCCAGCAGTGAAAGGGGGGGGCCCCAGCATTTT; CDR3aa: CASSERGGPQHF